The clone carrying this TCR beta chain was recorded a few times. Antigen unknown. Sequencing was performed with immunoSEQ multiplex PCR; in TCRdb, only in-frame clones are kept and a portion is missing. The repertoire holds around 2.3 million clones, approximately 96% seen once, with 0.1% to 0.15% in the top ten. This sample was included in a study of shared clonotypes between healthy human individuals. Study-wide points: Despite large depth, sorted-subset datasets appeared incompletely sequenced.

Researchers partitioned CD4+ cells into CD45RA+ naive and CD45RA-negative memory subsets. This CDR3 has 14 residues. CDR1 and CDR2 (germline): MNHEY, SVGAGI. V lost 2 bases to trimming and J lost 6 bases; unmatched junction nucleotides: 6. This chain uses TRBV6-5 with TRBJ1-2; the match to TRBD1 covers 7 bases. The clonotype comes from a man in his late teens or twenties in good health. The sample was naive CD4+ T cells sorted from blood. The subset was: CD45RA+ positively selected. The chain's CDR3 is CASSYTTGVHGYTF. The CDR3 coding sequence is TGTGCCAGCAGTTACACAACAGGGGTGCATGGCTACACCTTC.